These 29 T cell receptor beta chains were all obtained from the same sample, sequenced in a study of human T cells and chemical hapten exposure. The time point is: patch test 2, 6 weeks after DPC sensitization. As to treatment: therapeutic diphenylcyclopropenone sensitization with weekly scalp DPC. TCRdb called the RACE reads again in MiXCR, with one record for every CDR3 protein. The table lists some 80,000 distinct CDR3 sequences, around 9.6% of them singletons. Sequences were derived from whole blood, sampled in connection with sensitization to the hapten diphenylcyclopropenone (DPC). These receptors came from a woman in her twenties or thirties with alopecia areata. Some clones in this sample may be carry-over from other donors' samples.

This clonotype was counted many times. The CDR3 DNA is TGCAGCGTTGAAGATCGGAGTTCCAATGAGCAGTTCTTC. Translation gives CSVEDRSSNEQFF. The rearrangement links TRBV29-1 to TRBJ2-1; no firm D call. V was trimmed by 0 bases and J by 6 bases, leaving 9 bases between them. Germline CDR1 and CDR2: SQVTM and ANQGSEA. The CDR3 is 13 amino acids.

The chain has TRBV7-2 and TRBJ1-5, with D tentatively TRBD1 (5 bases). Trimming left V 4 bases short and J 4 bases short, with 11 bases between. Looked up from germline, CDR1 is SGHTA and CDR2 is FQGNSA. This CDR3 spans 14 amino acids. The DNA of the CDR3 is TGTGCCAGCAGCTCGACAGATCTAAATCAGCCCCAGCATTTT. Its translation is CASSSTDLNQPQHF.

As to this clonotype: A clone one base away is much larger, so this may be a read error. This chain connects TRBV10-3 to TRBJ2-5; tentatively, D is TRBD2 (6 bases). The CDR3 consists of 15 residues. CDR1 and CDR2 (germline): ENHRY, SYGVKD. V was trimmed by 7 bases and J by 5 bases, leaving 20 bases between them. The CDR3 here is CAIMSTSCSSETQYF. The CDR3 region has the DNA TGTGCCATCATGTCAACTAGCTGCTCGTCGGAGACCCAGTACTTC.

This clonotype has ten or more counts. This chain joins TRBV29-1 and TRBJ1-2; maybe TRBD1 (5 bases). Germline loops: CDR1 SQVTM, CDR2 ANQGSEA. There are 13 residues in the CDR3. Trimming left V 6 bases short and J 3 bases short, with 14 bases between. The CDR3 DNA reads TGCAGCGTGGGACGGAGAGGGGACTATGGCTACACCTTC. Protein: CSVGRRGDYGYTF.

This clonotype was seen more than once but under ten times. The chain is built from TRBV6-2 or TRBV6-3 and TRBJ2-1; 8 nucleotides line up with TRBD1. Looked up from germline, CDR1 is MNHEY and CDR2 is SVGEGT. The CDR3 is made up of 12 amino acids. The V and J ends lost 6 bases and 7 bases, in that order; junction bases with no gene match: 2. The CDR3 protein is CASRTGANEQFF. In nucleotides, the CDR3 is TGTGCCAGCAGGACAGGGGCTAATGAGCAGTTCTTC.

The genes are TRBV12-3 or TRBV12-4 and TRBJ2-3, with 11 positions matching TRBD2. The CDR3 extends over 18 amino acids. After removal of 2 bases from V and 1 base from J, the junction contained 8 bases not matched to a gene. CDR3 in amino acids: CASSLRSSGGPGTDTQYF. The CDR3 DNA sequence: TGTGCCAGCAGTTTACGGTCTAGCGGGGGGCCCGGCACAGATACGCAGTATTTT.

The rearrangement joins TRBV11-2 to TRBJ1-6; D is possibly TRBD1 (5 bases). CDR3 length equals 15 residues. The germline V gene has CDR1 SGHAT and CDR2 FQNNGV. Trimming shortened V by 5 bases and J by 7 bases, and 15 bases separated the two germline ends. This CDR3 reads CASSRNRGENSPLHF. CDR3 sequence (DNA): TGTGCCAGCAGCCGTAACCGGGGGGAGAATTCACCCCTCCACTTT.

This clonotype came up a few times. This chain joins TRBV13 and TRBJ2-3, with 13 bases that match TRBD2. The CDR3 covers 18 residues. J was trimmed by 6 bases and V by 5 bases; bases with no gene match: 14. Germline V lookup: CDR1 PRHDT, CDR2 FYEKMQ (reference sequence). CDR3 amino acids: CASSHTRTSGSGADTQYF. The DNA of the CDR3 is TGTGCCAGCAGCCACACGAGGACTAGCGGGAGTGGGGCCGATACGCAGTATTTT. The variable domain in full, with the rest retrieved from reference TRBV13 and TRBJ2-3, is AAGVIQSPRHLIKEKRETATLKCYPIPRHDTVYWYQQGPGQDPQFLISFYEKMQSDKGSIPDRFSAQQFSDYHSELNMSSLELGDSALYFCASSHTRTSGSGADTQYFGPGTRLTVL.

This clonotype has at least ten counts. V is TRBV9 and J is TRBJ2-2, with TRBD2 as a possible D gene (5 bases). This CDR3 has 14 amino acids. V was cut by 2 bases and J by 7 bases, with 12 bases left in between. Germline CDR1 reads SGDLS; CDR2 reads YYNGEE. The DNA of the CDR3 is TGTGCCAGCAGCGTCGGCCAGAGGGTCGGGGAGCTGTTTTTT. Its translation: CASSVGQRVGELFF.

This clonotype appeared many times. The chain is built from TRBV18 and TRBJ2-2; perhaps TRBD1 as D (5 bases). From germline, CDR1 is KGHSH and CDR2 LQKENI. Trimming removed 3 bases from V and 1 base from J, with 6 bases in between. The CDR3 length is 14 residues. The CDR3 DNA follows: TGTGCCAGCTCACCGCAGGGGAACACCGGGGAGCTGTTTTTT. Translation gives CASSPQGNTGELFF.

The chain links TRBV5-5 to TRBJ2-5; tentative D call: TRBD1 (5 bases). The germline V gene encodes CDR1 SGHKS and CDR2 YYEKEE (reference sequence). The V end was cut by 2 bases, the J end by 3 bases, with 14 bases between. The length of the CDR3 is 15 residues. The chain's CDR3 is CASSFRVQGKETQYF. CDR3 coding DNA: TGTGCCAGCAGCTTTCGGGTTCAGGGAAAAGAGACCCAGTACTTC.

In this sample, this clonotype turned up many times. This chain uses TRBV6-1 with TRBJ1-5; TRBD1 matches at 10 bases. Per the germline V gene, CDR1 is MNHNS and CDR2 is SASEGT. The trim removed 7 bases at V and 3 bases at J, leaving 9 bases unmatched. This CDR3 contains 16 residues. The CDR3 reads CASILMTGGYNQPQHF. The CDR3, as DNA: TGTGCCAGCATTCTGATGACAGGGGGCTACAATCAGCCCCAGCATTTT.

This clonotype was observed a handful of times. V and J are TRBV5-5 and TRBJ2-7; 8 nucleotides align to TRBD1. The CDR3 contains 15 residues. The germline CDR1 and CDR2 sequences are SGHKS and YYEKEE (reference sequence). V lost 4 bases, J lost 6 bases, and 12 bases stayed unmatched. DNA of the CDR3: TGTGCCAGCAGCGACCTAAGGACAGGGCGGAGCGAGCAGTACTTC. Encoded protein: CASSDLRTGRSEQYF.

This clonotype has at least ten counts. The chain combines TRBV29-1 with TRBJ1-1; 7 positions match TRBD1. Unmatched junction bases numbered 3, after V lost 4 bases and J lost 4 bases. The CDR3 spans 12 residues. Germline V gene data show CDR1 as SQVTM and CDR2 as ANQGSEA. The CDR3 region is CSVAPGGTEAFF. CDR3 in DNA: TGCAGCGTTGCCCCAGGGGGCACTGAAGCTTTCTTT.

This rearrangement joins TRBV7-2 to TRBJ1-5; D is possibly TRBD1 (6 bases). The germline V gene encodes CDR1 SGHTA and CDR2 FQGNSA. CDR3 length: 14 residues. The V end was cut by 0 bases, the J end by 5 bases, with 8 bases between. CDR3 sequence: CASSLARGHQPQHF. CDR3 in DNA: TGTGCCAGCAGCTTAGCCAGGGGCCATCAGCCCCAGCATTTT.

The sample holds many counts of this clonotype. CDR3 sequence reads: CASSPTMPGTGNTGELFF. The CDR3 coding sequence is TGTGCCAGCAGCCCCACCATGCCCGGGACGGGAAACACCGGGGAGCTGTTTTTT. This rearrangement joins TRBV4-2 to TRBJ2-2; D tentatively fits TRBD1 or TRBD2 (5 bases each). This CDR3 comprises 18 residues. Germline V lookup: CDR1 LGHNA, CDR2 YNFKEQ. The germline V and J ends were trimmed by 4 bases and 2 bases, with 20 bases remaining between them.

In this sample, this clonotype turned up many times. The chain joins TRBV7-3 to TRBJ2-6; D remains ambiguous. The V gene's germline CDR1 is SGHTA and CDR2 FQGTGA. V was pared by 4 bases and J by 0 bases, with 4 bases between. CDR3 length equals 14 residues. CDR3 DNA sequence: TGTGCCAGCAGCTCCTTCTCTGGGGCCAACGTCCTGACTTTC. The encoded protein is CASSSFSGANVLTF.

This clonotype was counted between two and nine times. The V gene is TRBV6-2 or TRBV6-3, the J gene TRBJ2-1; 7 bases align to TRBD1. With 6 bases clipped from V and 0 bases from J, the junction kept 2 bases outside the gene matches. Germline CDR1 and CDR2: MNHEY and SVGEGT. The CDR3 contains 14 residues. The CDR3 protein is CASRRTGSYNEQFF. The CDR3 DNA is TGTGCCAGCAGAAGGACAGGCTCCTACAATGAGCAGTTCTTC.

This clonotype came up a few times. This chain links TRBV7-9 with TRBJ2-7, with D unresolved. Between the trimmed V and J ends, which lost 1 base and 4 bases, there was a span of 8 bases. CDR3 size: 13 residues. The germline gives CDR1 SEHNR, CDR2 FQNEAQ (reference sequence). CDR3 DNA: TGTGCCAGCAGCTTAGGTGTGATTTACGAGCAGTACTTC. Residues: CASSLGVIYEQYF.

This clonotype was detected ten times or more. The chain recombines TRBV11-2 with TRBJ2-5, with D possibly matching TRBD1 (5 bases). Between the trimmed V and J ends, which lost 3 bases and 0 bases, there was a span of 14 bases. Germline assignment: CDR1 SGHAT and CDR2 FQNNGV. The CDR3 length is 16 residues. The CDR3 DNA reads TGTGCCAGCAGCTTGGTACAGGTAAAGTACCAAGAGACCCAGTACTTC. Translating gives CASSLVQVKYQETQYF.

This clonotype occurred many times. The chain recombines TRBV7-2 with TRBJ2-1, with D possibly TRBD2 on 5 matching bases. Trimming pared 1 base from V and 14 bases from J, leaving 15 bases between. Germline V gene lookup returns CDR1 SGHTA and CDR2 FQGNSA. The CDR3 has 13 residues. The CDR3 sequence: CASSLVPREWEFF. CDR3 nucleotide sequence: TGTGCCAGCAGCTTAGTCCCGAGGGAGTGGGAGTTCTTC.

This clonotype showed up just a few times. The genes are TRBV7-9 and TRBJ1-2; D is unclear. The CDR3 extends over 13 amino acids. Germline V gene data show CDR1 as SEHNR and CDR2 as FQNEAQ (reference sequence). V was pared by 1 base and J by 4 bases, with 7 bases between. CDR3 residues: CASSLEPAYGYTF. DNA for the CDR3: TGTGCCAGCAGCTTAGAGCCAGCCTATGGCTACACCTTC.

This clonotype has more than one count but fewer than ten. The chain links TRBV19 to TRBJ1-2; D may be TRBD1 (6 bases). This CDR3 has 14 amino acids. V lost 7 bases, J lost 2 bases, and 14 bases lay in between. CDR1 is LNHDA, CDR2 SQIVND, per germline (reference sequence). The CDR3 sequence is CASKTLGGNYGYTF. The CDR3 nucleotides read TGTGCCAGTAAGACGCTAGGGGGAAACTATGGCTACACCTTC.

This clonotype was picked up a small number of times. The chain recombines TRBV4-1 with TRBJ1-5; TRBD1 might be the D (5 bases). CDR3 length: 16 residues. V dropped 4 bases and J dropped 7 bases, with 20 bases sitting between them. Germline-derived CDR1 and CDR2 are MGHRA and YSYEKL. In DNA, the CDR3 is TGCGCCAGCAGCCTAAGATCGGGAGGGGATTGGCAGCCCCAGCATTTT. It is translated as CASSLRSGGDWQPQHF.

This clonotype was detected a few times. This chain connects TRBV7-2 to TRBJ2-3; D is ambiguous. This CDR3 has 16 residues. Germline CDR1 is SGHTA and CDR2 is FQGNSA. With 5 bases removed from V and 6 bases from J, the gap between germline ends came to 21 bases. This chain's CDR3 is CASSKRLTWEGDTQYF. CDR3 nucleotide sequence: TGTGCCAGCAGCAAACGGTTGACATGGGAAGGGGATACGCAGTATTTT.

The V call is TRBV7-6, the J call TRBJ2-5; unclear D gene. The CDR3 is 13 residues long. CDR1 SGHVS and CDR2 FNYEAQ come from the germline V gene. Trimming shortened V by 3 bases and J by 2 bases, and 7 bases separated the two germline ends. For the CDR3, the DNA is TGTGCCAGCAGCTTGGGCAGACAAGAGACCCAGTACTTC. Encoded protein: CASSLGRQETQYF. Combining the CDR3 with reference TRBV7-6 and TRBJ2-5 gives the whole variable domain GAGVSQSPRYKVTKRGQDVALRCDPISGHVSLYWYRQALGQGPEFLTYFNYEAQQDKSGLPNDRFSAERPEGSISTLTIQRTEQRDSAMYRCASSLGRQETQYFGPGTRLLVL.

This clonotype came up a few times. V and J are TRBV5-1 and TRBJ1-1; D gene ambiguous. This CDR3 has 15 residues. V lost 2 bases, J lost 3 bases, and 14 bases lay in between. Germline assignment: CDR1 SGHRS and CDR2 YFSETQ. CDR3 sequence: CASSLRLGMDTEAFF. CDR3 DNA sequence: TGCGCCAGCAGCTTACGTTTAGGTATGGACACTGAAGCTTTCTTT.

In this sample, this clonotype turned up many times. The V gene is TRBV6-5, the J gene TRBJ2-3, with TRBD2 matching over 12 bases. CDR3 length equals 17 residues. CDR1 and CDR2 from the germline V gene are MNHEY and SVGAGI. The trim removed 6 bases at V and 2 bases at J, leaving 9 bases unmatched. The CDR3 spells CASRKLAGGHDTDTQYF. The CDR3 DNA reads TGTGCCAGCAGAAAACTAGCGGGGGGACATGACACAGATACGCAGTATTTT.

This clonotype was observed a handful of times. This sequence joins TRBV6-5 and TRBJ1-5; 11 bases map to TRBD1. CDR1 and CDR2 (germline): MNHEY, SVGAGI. The CDR3 has 15 amino acids. The ends lost 6 bases at V and 4 bases at J; junction bases unmatched: 5. CDR3 residues: CASRGQGAGNQPQHF. For the CDR3, the DNA is TGTGCCAGCAGAGGACAGGGGGCTGGTAATCAGCCCCAGCATTTT.